This T cell receptor (beta chain) was found in a study of CD8+ T cells in alopecia areata listed by TCRdb under 2018. Looking at the study overall: Treated patients were enrolled in an open-label pilot trial of oral tofacitinib, 5 to 10 mg twice daily, for moderate-to-severe alopecia areata. Patients received tofacitinib for 6 to 18 months and were then followed off drug for 6 months to check for delayed response and recurrence. To study T cell clonal expansion in alopecia areata, the researchers applied high-throughput TCRbeta sequencing to both the C3H/HeJ mouse model and human patients. Scalp tissue and sorted CD4+ and CD8+ peripheral blood T cells from patchy and totalis/universalis alopecia areata patients and from healthy controls were covered by human TCRbeta sequencing. Tofacitinib-treated patients had biopsies at baseline and at 4 and 24 weeks of treatment, with a later scalp biopsy in several patients. Scalp clonality was compared across normal scalp (n=4), patchy alopecia areata scalp (n=8), and alopecia totalis/universalis scalp (n=8). The RNA source kit depended on sample type: the PAXgene miRNA kit for fixed scalp, the miRNeasy kit for PBMCs, and the RNeasy kit for mouse skin. immunoSEQ multiplex PCR using 35 Vbeta forward primers and 13 Jbeta reverse primers was used to amplify TCRbeta CDR3 regions. Overall study outcomes, separate from this receptor: Shared TCR sequences between patients were less evident than in mice, which may be partly attributable to HLA diversity in the patient population. Unlike mouse skin, which is dominated by gammadelta T cells, normal human skin has resident alphabeta T cells that are also sequenced, and this complicates analysis of the scalp TCR repertoire. Compared with normal scalp, lesional scalp, particularly in alopecia totalis/universalis, had higher clonality and more expanded CD8+ clones, which suggests antigenic drive.

This clone is a singleton in its sample. Its antigen target is currently unknown. It has no much larger one-base neighbor in the sample; base qualities were not kept. Receptors were amplified or captured by the immunoSEQ multiplex PCR assay. To provide template for TCR sequencing, every sample had RNA extracted and reverse transcribed into cDNA. First-strand cDNA was synthesized using SuperScript III with a 2:1 mix of oligo-dT and random hexamers. Amplification bias was assessed with a synthetic immune receptor repertoire, and residual bias was removed computationally. The paper's data handling went like this. After raw reads were preprocessed to remove errors, the CDR3 was defined following IMGT conventions as running from the conserved cysteine to phenylalanine. Clonality was calculated as 1 minus Shannon entropy normalized by log2 of the number of productive unique TCRs. CD4 or CD8 identity of scalp clones was inferred by cross-referencing scalp TCRbeta sequences with sorted blood CD4 and CD8 repertoires. TCRdb provides this immuneACCESS table in a form limited to in-frame rearrangements. Some clones are lacking; in checked studies, under half of them reflect an unresolved V gene, and why the rest are absent is not known. From that table come the V and J calls and clone size; the DNA was used to work out D and trimming. This sample has tens of thousands of clones in its table, and approximately 61% of those were observed once. The top ten clones comprise approximately 15% of the sample.

The sample's time point label, decoded: baseline before oral tofacitinib. Lesional scalp punch biopsies and peripheral blood were obtained from alopecia areata patients. PBMCs were separated by density centrifugation and stained for CD3, CD4 and CD8, after which CD4+ and CD8+ T cells were sorted on a FACSAria. V gives up 2 bases and J gives up 5 bases, and the segment between their germline ends measures 9 bases. The CDR3 runs 13 residues from the cysteine to the phenylalanine. Of the read, only the CDR3 DNA is kept; its 39 bases are in frame from base 1. Via the germline V gene, CDR1 is MNHEY and CDR2 SVGAGI.

The source was CD8+ T cells sorted from blood, collected at week 0. The sequence is built from TRBV6-5 and TRBJ1-1, with the D gene too uncertain to name. The TCR sequence derives from a human donor with alopecia areata. This receptor carries the CDR3 CASSYGSGTEAFF. The bases read TGTGCCAGCAGTTACGGGTCTGGAACTGAAGCTTTCTTT.